This paragraph covers one T cell receptor (beta chain) sequence. This clone has only one observation. Its antigen is still unknown. No base-level quality is on record; no much larger clone is a single base apart. The sample originates from a study of blood T cell repertoires in COVID-19 (dated by TCRdb to 2018 to 2021). In the study overall: Samples covering the acute and convalescent phases of COVID-19 were provided by collaborators in the United States, Italy and Spain. Samples were obtained from the ongoing ImmuneRACE study (first 160 participants) and from 950 to 1,500 subjects provided by 6 global collaborators. Deeply sampled blood TCRbeta repertoires from subjects exposed to, actively infected with, or recovered from COVID-19 were included in the dataset. A freely available public database, intended as a resource for researchers studying the immune response to SARS-CoV-2, is where the repertoires were released. Where available, HLA class I and class II types were taken from metadata supplied by the sample provider and were not determined by assay-based typing. The prospective study material was composed of cDNA or gDNA derived from T cells, B-cell-depleted T cells, or PBMCs. A de-identified subject ID, COVID-19 status, age in years and sex were almost always included in the sample metadata.

TCRbeta CDR3 regions were amplified from genomic DNA by means of the immunoSEQ Assay, a bias-controlled multiplex PCR. The paper's processing steps were these. Within the assay, amplification of reference gene primers was used to estimate how many nucleated cells each sample contained. Sequence reads were collapsed and filtered to measure the absolute abundance of every unique TCRbeta CDR3 rearrangement. For each sample, productive Simpson clonality was calculated by taking the square root of Simpson's diversity index across productive rearrangements. The table comes from immuneACCESS by way of TCRdb, which keeps in-frame sequences with V and J called. Part of the clones is missing from these tables; in studies checked, under half for an unresolved V gene and the rest for unknown reasons. The V and J calls and clone size come from that table; D and trimming were worked out from the DNA. In all, the sample holds around 220,000 clones, and around 81% of those were seen once. The ten largest clonotypes hold about 7% of the sample.

The V end loses 4 bases and the J end loses 4 bases, and a stretch of 21 bases separates them. In the germline V gene (reference sequence), CDR1 corresponds to MNHEY and CDR2 to SMNVEV. Taken from cysteine to phenylalanine, the CDR3 has 17 residues. CDR3 DNA is the only sequence kept; it has 51 bases, read in frame from the first base. General findings and caveats noted by the study authors: The amount of clinical and demographic metadata varied by source and participant and was provided uncurated.

Participants in the prospective study were aged roughly 18 to 100 years, lived in approximately 26 United States geographic areas, and enrolled through a virtual design. In the prospective study, cohorts were assigned on the basis of participant-reported clinical history obtained from a screening survey and a study questionnaire. Each participant in the prospective study had whole blood, serum and a nasopharyngeal or oropharyngeal swab collected by mobile phlebotomists. Prospective study participants could optionally give additional blood draws and questionnaires over a roughly 2-month period. Before DNA extraction, prospective study blood samples were shipped either frozen or at room temperature.

This sequence uses TRBV27 and TRBJ2-3; the D gene is possibly TRBD2, with 7 bases matching. Sequenced material: PBMCs or T cells enriched from blood (not recorded which). This sequence originates from a woman aged 35 to 49 with acute COVID-19. The DNA reads TGTGCCAGCAGTTCCCCTAGCTGGGGGGGCCTCCCAGATACGCAGTATTTT. The translation is CASSSPSWGGLPDTQYF.